The 32 T cell receptor beta chains reported below all come from one sample, sequenced in a study of blood T cells in healthy people across ages. A J-beta primer mix and a sample-barcoded 5' primer were used in a second PCR of about 7 to 12 cycles. TCRdb recomputed calls from the 5' RACE reads with MiXCR, one row per CDR3 protein. This sample has about 1,400,000 distinct CDR3 sequences, with 42% found just once. The sequenced sample consisted of blood. Source of these receptors: a woman under 30 in good health.

This clonotype was counted a few times. The chain couples TRBV7-9 to TRBJ2-1; the D gene is possibly TRBD1 (6 bases). This CDR3 is 14 amino acids long. V was cut by 8 bases and J by 4 bases, with 15 bases left in between. Germline CDR1 SEHNR, CDR2 FQNEAQ (reference sequence). CDR3 amino acids: CASQDRTDYNEQFF. The CDR3 DNA follows: TGTGCCAGCCAGGATAGGACAGATTACAATGAGCAGTTCTTC.

A remark on this clonotype: A junction boundary mismatches the germline segment, possibly from a read error. V gene TRBV12-3 or TRBV12-4 combines with J gene TRBJ2-3; TRBD2 matches 9 bases. The length of the CDR3 is 17 residues. CDR3 amino acids: CASGLGLAGPSQDTQYF. CDR3 in DNA: TGTGCCAGCGGTTTAGGGCTAGCGGGGCCCTCACAAGATACGCAGTATTTT.

CDR3 nucleotides: TGTGCCAGCAGCGTAGGGGATTTGGGACAACATGATTCGGAGTACTTC. It encodes CASSVGDLGQHDSEYF. The gene calls are TRBV9 and TRBJ2-4, with a tentative D call TRBD1 (6 bases). The CDR3 runs 16 residues. The germline gives CDR1 SGDLS, CDR2 YYNGEE. V dropped 0 bases and J dropped 14 bases, with 24 bases sitting between them.

This clonotype was recorded a few times. The chain recombines TRBV27 with TRBJ1-6; no clear D gene. CDR1 MNHEY and CDR2 SMNVEV come from the germline V gene (reference sequence). The CDR3 covers 17 residues. V lost 0 bases and J 4 bases, leaving 13 bases between the germline ends. The CDR3 loop reads CASSLSGIYSYNSPLHF. The DNA for the CDR3 is TGTGCCAGCAGTTTATCAGGGATCTACTCGTATAATTCACCCCTCCACTTT.

The V and J genes are TRBV20-1 and TRBJ1-2, with D unresolved. This CDR3 comprises 12 residues. The germline V and J ends were trimmed by 0 bases and 4 bases, with 6 bases remaining between them. Looked up from germline, CDR1 is DFQATT and CDR2 is SNEGSKA (reference sequence). The CDR3 DNA is TGCAGTGCTAGAGATCCGGTCTATGGCTACACCTTC. It is translated as CSARDPVYGYTF.

The rearrangement links TRBV6-5 to TRBJ1-6; possible D gene TRBD1, 5 bases. The CDR3 has 15 amino acids. V lost 0 bases and J lost 9, with 12 bases in between. Germline V gives CDR1 MNHEY, CDR2 SVGAGI. CDR3 loop: CASSYSQGKGSPLHF. For the CDR3, the DNA is TGTGCCAGCAGTTACTCGCAGGGAAAGGGTTCACCCCTCCACTTT.

The chain joins TRBV7-3 to TRBJ2-1; TRBD2 matches 10 bases. The V segment lost 11 bases and the J segment 12 bases; nucleotides outside the gene matches: 13. Germline V gene lookup returns CDR1 SGHTA and CDR2 FQGTGA. The CDR3 sequence is 13 residues long. CDR3 sequence reads: CALELAGLYMQFF. The CDR3 nucleotides read TGTGCCCTAGAACTAGCGGGGTTGTATATGCAGTTCTTC.

The chain carries TRBV27 and TRBJ2-7, with no clear D. V was trimmed by 5 bases and J by 5 bases, leaving 19 bases between them. Germline CDR1 reads MNHEY; CDR2 reads SMNVEV (reference sequence). This CDR3 has 15 amino acids. Written as DNA, the CDR3 is TGTGCCAGCAGTCCGACGCCGGGCCTTACCCACGAGCAGTACTTC. This sequence encodes CASSPTPGLTHEQYF.

This clonotype was picked up a small number of times. The V call is TRBV27, the J call TRBJ1-2, with unresolved D. Germline lookup yields CDR1 MNHEY and CDR2 SMNVEV (reference sequence). V shed 3 bases and J shed 6 bases, with 14 bases lying between them. This CDR3 region has 14 residues. DNA for the CDR3: TGTGCCAGCAGTTTGTGGGTCCGCTACAATGGCTACACCTTC. Protein product: CASSLWVRYNGYTF.

This clonotype was counted between two and nine times. This chain uses TRBV4-1 with TRBJ2-1; D remains unclear. Germline V gene sequence: CDR1 MGHRA, CDR2 YSYEKL. Trimming cost V 1 base and J 3 bases, with 7 bases left between them. The length of the CDR3 is 14 residues. Here the CDR3 DNA reads TGCGCCAGCAGCCAAGTTGCGAGCTACAATGAGCAGTTCTTC. Translation: CASSQVASYNEQFF.

The V gene is TRBV6-2 or TRBV6-3, the J gene TRBJ2-1; TRBD2 matches 11 bases. CDR3 length: 18 residues. The V gene's germline CDR1 is MNHEY and CDR2 SVGEGT. V lost 4 bases and J lost 6; bases outside the gene matches: 14. The CDR3, as DNA: TGTGCCAGCAGTTCCGTTTCAGGACTAGCGGGCTATCCCAATGAGCAGTTCTTC. Translating gives CASSSVSGLAGYPNEQFF.

This clonotype was counted a few times. Here the CDR3 DNA reads TGCAGCGTTGAGGACAGCTTCTCTGGAAACACCATATATTTT. Amino acid sequence: CSVEDSFSGNTIYF. This chain links TRBV29-1 with TRBJ1-3, with D possibly matching TRBD1 (6 bases). CDR3 length: 14 amino acids. The germline CDR1 and CDR2 sequences are SQVTM and ANQGSEA. V gave up 3 bases and J gave up 0 bases, with 9 bases separating them.

In DNA form, the CDR3 reads TGTGCCAGCAGCCCTATAGGAGGGGCCCCGTATTTT. Protein: CASSPIGGAPYF. This sequence joins TRBV7-8 and TRBJ2-3, with D maybe TRBD2 (6 bases). Trimming removed 5 bases at V and 14 bases at J, with 17 bases between. Germline V gene lookup returns CDR1 SGHVS and CDR2 FQNEAQ. The CDR3 is 12 residues long.

This chain uses TRBV11-2 with TRBJ1-1; unclear D gene. V was shortened by 8 bases and J by 7 bases, with 5 bases between the two germline ends. This CDR3 region has 9 residues. The V gene's germline CDR1 is SGHAT and CDR2 FQNNGV. The CDR3 protein is CASPGEAFF. The CDR3 DNA is TGTGCCAGCCCTGGTGAAGCTTTCTTT.

The chain links TRBV10-3 to TRBJ2-1, with D perhaps given as TRBD1 or TRBD2 (5 bases each). The CDR3 totals 16 residues. Germline V gene sequence: CDR1 ENHRY, CDR2 SYGVKD. Trimming took off 0 bases at V and 4 bases at J, with 13 bases between the two ends. In nucleotides, the CDR3 is TGTGCCATCAGTGAGTCTCGGGGCGAGGGTTACAATGAGCAGTTCTTC. This sequence encodes CAISESRGEGYNEQFF.

This sequence joins TRBV7-3 and TRBJ1-1; D is ambiguous. The CDR3 sequence is 14 residues long. The germline V gene encodes CDR1 SGHTA and CDR2 FQGTGA. Trimming took 6 bases from V and 4 from J, leaving 15 bases between them. The chain's CDR3 is CASSPGSPGTEAFF. The CDR3 DNA sequence: TGTGCCAGCAGTCCGGGTTCCCCGGGCACTGAAGCTTTCTTT.

The rearrangement links TRBV20-1 to TRBJ2-1; the match to TRBD2 covers 8 bases. Trimming cost V 0 bases and J 1 base; bases outside gene matches: 8. CDR3 length equals 17 residues. CDR1 DFQATT and CDR2 SNEGSKA come from the germline V gene (reference sequence). In DNA, the CDR3 is TGCAGTGCTAGAGATGACGACGCGGGAGGATCCTACAATGAGCAGTTCTTC. It specifies CSARDDDAGGSYNEQFF.

The genes are TRBV2 and TRBJ1-2, with D maybe TRBD1 (6 bases). CDR1 and CDR2 from the germline V gene are SNHLY and FYNNEI. This CDR3 spans 15 amino acids. V was clipped by 1 base and J by 0 bases, with 9 bases between them. The CDR3 protein is CASSEEAGANYGYTF. The CDR3 DNA sequence: TGTGCCAGCAGTGAAGAGGCAGGGGCTAACTATGGCTACACCTTC. Drawing the rest from reference TRBV2 and TRBJ1-2, the complete variable domain is EPEVTQTPSHQVTQMGQEVILRCVPISNHLYFYWYRQILGQKVEFLVSFYNNEISEKSEIFDDQFSVERPDGSNFTLKIRSTKLEDSAMYFCASSEEAGANYGYTFGSGTRLTVV.

This clonotype was seen a few times. The V gene is TRBV16, the J gene TRBJ1-1, with TRBD1 as a possible D gene (6 bases). Germline values: CDR1 KGHSY, CDR2 FQNENV. The CDR3 contains 14 residues. V dropped 5 bases and J dropped 2 bases, with 12 bases sitting between them. The CDR3 sequence: CASSSVRGNTEAFF. CDR3 in DNA: TGTGCCAGCAGCTCAGTCAGGGGTAACACTGAAGCTTTCTTT. The full variable domain, with the rest looked up from reference TRBV16 and TRBJ1-1, is GEEVAQTPKHLVRGEGQKAKLYCAPIKGHSYVFWYQQVLKNEFKFLISFQNENVFDETGMPKERFSAKCLPNSPCSLEIQATKLEDSAVYFCASSSVRGNTEAFFGQGTRLTVV.

This clonotype occurred a few times. The V and J genes are TRBV10-2 and TRBJ2-5, with TRBD2 matching 8 bases. CDR3 length: 15 residues. The V gene end was trimmed by 7 bases and the J gene end by 0 bases; junction bases not matched to a gene: 7. From germline, CDR1 is WSHSY and CDR2 SAAADI. DNA of the CDR3: TGCGCCAGCACCCTCAGCGGGGGCGACCAAGAGACCCAGTACTTC. This translates into CASTLSGGDQETQYF.

This chain links TRBV5-1 with TRBJ2-1; no clear D. V was shortened by 4 bases and J by 4 bases, with 12 bases between the two germline ends. Germline V gene sequence: CDR1 SGHRS, CDR2 YFSETQ. The CDR3 is made up of 14 amino acids. The CDR3 DNA reads as TGCGCCAGCAGCAAAGCACCCGAATACAATGAGCAGTTCTTC. Its protein is CASSKAPEYNEQFF.

The chain has TRBV2 and TRBJ2-5; 9 bases fit TRBD2. V trimming: 10 bases; J trimming: 1 base; junction bases outside the gene matches: 4. CDR3 length: 13 residues. Germline V CDR1 and CDR2: SNHLY, FYNNEI. CDR3 sequence (DNA): TGTGCCACCCGGACTAGCGTCCAAGAGACCCAGTACTTC. Translated, it gives CATRTSVQETQYF.

This clonotype showed up just a few times. V gene TRBV3-1 combines with J gene TRBJ1-2, with TRBD1 identical over 7 bases. The CDR3 spans 13 residues. Trimming took 1 base from V and 7 from J; bases not matched to a gene: 3. Per germline, CDR1 LGHDT and CDR2 YNNKEL (reference sequence). The CDR3 DNA sequence: TGTGCCAGCAGCCAAGGACAGGGAAGTGGCTACACCTTC. Translation gives CASSQGQGSGYTF.

This rearrangement joins TRBV20-1 to TRBJ2-5, with 9 bases lining up with TRBD1. The CDR3 consists of 13 residues. The V gene's germline CDR1 is DFQATT and CDR2 SNEGSKA (reference sequence). The junction had 8 bases not matched to a gene; V was cut back by 3 bases and J by 9 bases. The CDR3 here is CSARLDRQGAQYF. In DNA form, the CDR3 reads TGCAGTGCTAGGTTGGACAGACAGGGGGCCCAGTACTTC.

The genes are TRBV28 and TRBJ2-6, with D unresolved. CDR3 length equals 14 residues. V shed 7 bases and J shed 2 bases, with 9 bases lying between them. The germline V gene encodes CDR1 MDHEN and CDR2 SYDVKM. CDR3 sequence reads: CASKALAGANVLTF. CDR3 DNA sequence: TGTGCCAGCAAGGCTTTGGCTGGGGCCAACGTCCTGACTTTC.

This clonotype has only a few counts. The J gene is TRBJ2-1, the V gene TRBV18; 8 bases map to TRBD2. CDR3 length: 18 amino acids. After removal of 1 base from V and 4 bases from J, the junction contained 12 bases not matched to a gene. The germline CDR1 and CDR2 sequences are KGHSH and LQKENI. As DNA, the CDR3 is TGTGCCAGCTCACCACGCGACAGCTCGGGAGGGCCGTACAATGAGCAGTTCTTC. Translation gives CASSPRDSSGGPYNEQFF.

V gene TRBV20-1 combines with J gene TRBJ2-7; 7 nucleotides line up with TRBD1. The germline CDR1 and CDR2 sequences are DFQATT and SNEGSKA (reference sequence). There are 17 residues in the CDR3. V trimming: 0 bases; J trimming: 2 bases; junction bases outside the gene matches: 13. The CDR3 here is CSARDTRRTGITYEQYF. The CDR3 nucleotides read TGCAGTGCTAGAGATACACGGAGGACAGGAATAACCTACGAGCAGTACTTC.

This clonotype came up many times. The gene calls are TRBV10-3 and TRBJ2-7, with 7 bases that match TRBD1. The CDR3 length is 10 residues. Unmatched junction bases numbered 3, after V lost 10 bases and J lost 6 bases. Germline V gene lookup returns CDR1 ENHRY and CDR2 SYGVKD. This CDR3 is CATQGTEQYF. DNA for the CDR3: TGTGCCACACAGGGGACCGAGCAGTACTTC.

At least ten counts were recorded for this clonotype. This chain connects TRBV29-1 to TRBJ1-5; D is uncertain. V was pared by 4 bases and J by 3 bases, with 7 bases between. The CDR3 is 12 amino acids. Germline CDR1 is SQVTM and CDR2 is ANQGSEA. The CDR3 loop reads CSVGRNNQPQHF. CDR3 DNA: TGCAGCGTTGGACGGAACAATCAGCCCCAGCATTTT.

The genes are TRBV30 and TRBJ2-1; 11 nucleotides agree with TRBD2. The ends lost 2 bases at V and 0 bases at J; junction bases unmatched: 12. Germline V CDR1 and CDR2: GTSNPN, SVGIG (reference sequence). The CDR3 is 19 amino acids. The CDR3 bases are TGTGCCTGGAGTCAACCGGGACTAGCGGCCCGCAGCTCCTACAATGAGCAGTTCTTC. Protein: CAWSQPGLAARSSYNEQFF.

The J gene is TRBJ1-5, the V gene TRBV6-6; the match to TRBD1 covers 10 bases. The CDR3 is made up of 15 amino acids. CDR1 and CDR2 (germline): MNHNY, SVGAGI (reference sequence). V was clipped by 6 bases and J by 4 bases; unmatched bases: 6. The CDR3 sequence is CASRSGTGENQPQHF. CDR3 DNA: TGTGCCAGCAGATCCGGGACAGGGGAAAATCAGCCCCAGCATTTT.

This clonotype was seen only a few times. The chain combines TRBV20-1 with TRBJ1-2, with D hard to call. The CDR3 is made up of 18 amino acids. V was trimmed by 0 bases and J by 5 bases, leaving 25 bases between them. Looked up from germline, CDR1 is DFQATT and CDR2 is SNEGSKA (reference sequence). In DNA, the CDR3 is TGCAGTGCTAGAGATAAATTGACAACCCTGGCACCAAATTATGGCTACACCTTC. Encoded protein: CSARDKLTTLAPNYGYTF.